These 23 T cell receptor beta chains came from one sample sequenced in a study of shared T cell receptors in the human thymus. Produced via immunoSEQ multiplex PCR; TCRdb's table is partial and in-frame only. This sample has about 660,000 clones, with 87% found just once. In addition, the sample was reused for a study of human thymus T cells.

Sequenced input: thymocytes. The receptors here all came from a boy younger than two with a congenital heart defect.

This clone was seen only once. The J gene is TRBJ2-2, the V gene TRBV2, with a tentative D call TRBD1 (6 bases). The V and J ends lost 6 bases and 13 bases respectively, with 27 bases between them. CDR3 length: 16 amino acids. Germline-derived CDR1 and CDR2 are SNHLY and FYNNEI. The CDR3 DNA sequence: TGTGCCAGCAGCCTAGAGGGGGACCCCCGTACGGGCGTGCTGTTTTTT. This translates into CASSLEGDPRTGVLFF.

The chain recombines TRBV5-1 with TRBJ1-2, with TRBD1 matching 7 bases. The CDR3 loop spans 14 amino acids. Germline CDR1 and CDR2: SGHRS and YFSETQ. Trimming removed 3 bases from V and 4 bases from J; junction bases left unmatched: 6. The CDR3 DNA reads TGCGCCAGCAGCTCCGAACAGGGGTTCTATGGCTACACCTTC. Translating gives CASSSEQGFYGYTF.

The V call is TRBV9, the J call TRBJ1-2; 11 bases line up with TRBD1. With V trimmed by 3 bases and J by 5 bases, 6 bases remained unmatched. Germline CDR1 and CDR2: SGDLS and YYNGEE. The CDR3 is 15 residues long. CDR3 bases: TGTGCCAGCAGCGCAGCGGGACAGGGGGTATATGGCTACACCTTC. Translated: CASSAAGQGVYGYTF. Drawing the rest from reference TRBV9 and TRBJ1-2, the complete variable domain is DSGVTQTPKHLITATGQRVTLRCSPRSGDLSVYWYQQSLDQGLQFLIQYYNGEERAKGNILERFSAQQFPDLHSELNLSSLELGDSALYFCASSAAGQGVYGYTFGSGTRLTVV.

The DNA of the CDR3 is TGTGCCAGTAGTATAATGAGCGGGAGGGACTACGAGCAGTACTTC. Protein product: CASSIMSGRDYEQYF. The chain joins TRBV19 to TRBJ2-7, with 10 nucleotides matching TRBD2. Germline V lookup: CDR1 LNHDA, CDR2 SQIVND (reference sequence). This CDR3 has 15 amino acids. V lost 2 bases to trimming and J lost 3 bases; unmatched junction nucleotides: 4.

In DNA form, the CDR3 reads TGTGCCAGCAGTTTAGTTGACAGGGGTACTGGAAACACCATATATTTT. Translated, it gives CASSLVDRGTGNTIYF. The V gene is TRBV28, the J gene TRBJ1-3, with 8 bases identical to TRBD1. The germline gives CDR1 MDHEN, CDR2 SYDVKM. The ends lost 2 bases at V and 2 bases at J; junction bases unmatched: 5. This CDR3 is 16 amino acids long.

This clone was recorded only once. This chain links TRBV14 with TRBJ2-6; TRBD2 is a possible D gene (6 bases). With 3 bases removed from V and 1 base from J, the gap between germline ends came to 22 bases. The CDR3 is made up of 20 amino acids. Germline V CDR1 and CDR2: SGHDN, FVKESK. The CDR3 DNA is TGTGCCAGCAGCCACCAGAAGGAGGGAGACCAGCAGTCTGGGGCCAACGTCCTGACTTTC. Translation: CASSHQKEGDQQSGANVLTF.

This clone was observed once. The sample carries other DNA sequences with the same CDR3. The rearrangement uses TRBV15 and TRBJ2-7; 10 bases line up with TRBD1. Germline CDR1 and CDR2: LNHNV and YYDKDF (reference sequence). V shed 2 bases, J shed 4 bases, and the junction held 2 bases outside the gene matches. This CDR3 comprises 14 residues. The CDR3 protein is CATSRPGQGYEQYF. The CDR3 nucleotides read TGTGCCACCAGCAGACCGGGACAGGGGTACGAGCAGTACTTC.

This clone was observed a handful of times. The chain has TRBV4-3 and TRBJ2-1, with TRBD2 identical over 8 bases. CDR3 length equals 20 residues. Germline loops: CDR1 LGHNA, CDR2 YSLEER. V dropped 1 base and J dropped 4; count of bases not matched to a gene: 18. The CDR3 DNA reads as TGCGCCAGCAGCCAAGTCCCTCCAAATTTAGCGGGACTAACATACAATGAGCAGTTCTTC. Translation gives CASSQVPPNLAGLTYNEQFF.

The genes are TRBV10-1 and TRBJ2-7; TRBD1 aligns across 8 bases. Germline V CDR1 and CDR2: WNHNN, SYGVQD (reference sequence). V was pared by 4 bases and J by 5 bases, with 7 bases of the junction left unmatched. This CDR3 has 14 amino acids. In DNA form, the CDR3 reads TGCGCCAGCAGTGGGACGGACAGGGAGGACGAGCAGTACTTC. It codes for CASSGTDREDEQYF.

This sequence joins TRBV11-2 and TRBJ2-3, with D hard to call. The length of the CDR3 is 15 residues. With 6 bases removed from V and 2 bases from J, the gap between germline ends came to 15 bases. Germline values: CDR1 SGHAT, CDR2 FQNNGV. CDR3 DNA: TGTGCCAGCAGTTCCGACTTTACCCTCACAGATACGCAGTATTTT. Translation: CASSSDFTLTDTQYF.

The chain couples TRBV6-5 to TRBJ2-1, with D perhaps matching TRBD1 (6 bases). Germline V lookup: CDR1 MNHEY, CDR2 SVGAGI. This CDR3 comprises 16 residues. V was pared by 0 bases and J by 7 bases, with 16 bases between. The CDR3 DNA reads TGTGCCAGCAGTTACTCCCAGGCGAGGGGGATAAATGAGCAGTTCTTC. This encodes CASSYSQARGINEQFF.

The chain recombines TRBV5-1 with TRBJ2-1, with TRBD1 matching over 7 bases. V shed 5 bases and J 6 bases; nucleotides not matched to a gene: 11. The CDR3 contains 15 residues. Germline CDR1 is SGHRS and CDR2 is YFSETQ. The CDR3 DNA follows: TGCGCCAGCAGGCCCTTAGGACAGGCCTTCAATGAGCAGTTCTTC. Translated, it gives CASRPLGQAFNEQFF.

The chain combines TRBV30 with TRBJ1-1; D gene uncertain. This CDR3 region has 10 residues. The V end was cut by 3 bases, the J end by 11 bases, with 10 bases between. Germline loops: CDR1 GTSNPN, CDR2 SVGIG (reference sequence). The CDR3 DNA reads TGTGCCTGGAGAGGGAGGAGGGCTTTCTTT. It yields the protein CAWRGRRAFF.

The genes are TRBV30 and TRBJ2-1; 11 bases match TRBD2. Germline V gene lookup returns CDR1 GTSNPN and CDR2 SVGIG (reference sequence). Unmatched junction bases numbered 16, after V lost 0 bases and J lost 3 bases. The CDR3 covers 20 residues. The DNA of the CDR3 is TGTGCCTGGAGTGTAGGGGGTAGCGGGAGGGCCGACCTTATCTACAATGAGCAGTTCTTC. Protein product: CAWSVGGSGRADLIYNEQFF.

The chain carries TRBV4-3 and TRBJ1-1; D may be TRBD1 (5 bases). Trimming left V 0 bases short and J 1 base short, with 27 bases between. The germline V gene encodes CDR1 LGHNA and CDR2 YSLEER. This CDR3 is built from 21 residues. CDR3 in amino acids: CASSQDSRAGHGHGWNTEAFF. As DNA, the CDR3 is TGCGCCAGCAGCCAAGATAGTCGGGCAGGGCATGGGCATGGGTGGAACACTGAAGCTTTCTTT.

Turning to this clone: It is unclear where the CDR3 begins or ends on the DNA, so no DNA is shown, and the CDR3 is as TCRdb lists it. The rearrangement uses TRBV21-1 and TRBJ1-5. TRBV21-1 is an annotated pseudogene. Counting both end residues, the CDR3 totals 15 amino acids. Here the CDR3 reads CASSKVGGGNQPQHF.

The chain employs TRBV12-5 and TRBJ2-3, with 7 nucleotides matching TRBD2. V dropped 2 bases and J dropped 0; count of bases not matched to a gene: 8. The CDR3 runs to 17 residues. In germline, CDR1 is LGHNT, CDR2 FRNRAP. CDR3 DNA: TGTGCTAGTGGTTTGCCCCGAGCGGGGACTAGCACAGATACGCAGTATTTT. This translates into CASGLPRAGTSTDTQYF. The full variable domain, completed using reference TRBV12-5 and TRBJ2-3, is DARVTQTPRHKVTEMGQEVTMRCQPILGHNTVFWYRQTMMQGLELLAYFRNRAPLDDSGMPKDRFSAEMPDATLATLKIQPSEPRDSAVYFCASGLPRAGTSTDTQYFGPGTRLTVL.

The chain carries TRBV10-3 and TRBJ2-6, with D perhaps matching TRBD1 (5 bases). The V gene lost 0 bases and the J gene lost 0 bases, with 9 bases spanning the gap. The CDR3 is 17 amino acids. CDR1 ENHRY and CDR2 SYGVKD come from the germline V gene. CDR3 sequence (DNA): TGTGCCATCAGTGAGTCTAGGGGCAGCTCTGGGGCCAACGTCCTGACTTTC. Translation gives CAISESRGSSGANVLTF.

This sequence joins TRBV7-6 and TRBJ2-1; 12 nucleotides agree with TRBD2. After removal of 4 bases from V and 7 bases from J, the junction contained 11 bases not matched to a gene. The CDR3 covers 17 residues. Germline V gene data show CDR1 as SGHVS and CDR2 as FNYEAQ. CDR3 loop: CASSSRILAGGVNEQFF. The CDR3 coding sequence is TGTGCCAGCAGCTCACGGATTCTAGCGGGGGGGGTTAATGAGCAGTTCTTC.

This chain connects TRBV4-3 to TRBJ1-2; D remains ambiguous. Trimming removed 0 bases at V and 6 bases at J, with 14 bases between. This CDR3 has 15 residues. Germline V gives CDR1 LGHNA, CDR2 YSLEER. The CDR3 spells CASSQDTGRGHGYTF. For the CDR3, the DNA is TGCGCCAGCAGCCAAGATACTGGCAGAGGTCATGGCTACACCTTC.

This chain joins TRBV19 and TRBJ2-5, with 12 bases that match TRBD2. This CDR3 is built from 14 residues. The germline gives CDR1 LNHDA, CDR2 SQIVND (reference sequence). J lost 0 bases, V lost 10 bases, and 3 bases had no gene match. The CDR3 nucleotides are TGTGCCACGCGGACTAGCGGGAACCAAGAGACCCAGTACTTC. Its translation: CATRTSGNQETQYF.

The V and J genes are TRBV2 and TRBJ2-7; TRBD1 might be the D (5 bases). The germline V gene has CDR1 SNHLY and CDR2 FYNNEI. V lost 6 bases and J 3 bases, leaving 18 bases between the germline ends. This CDR3 comprises 15 residues. CDR3 loop: CASRPDRPPLYEQYF. In DNA form, the CDR3 reads TGTGCCAGCAGACCCGACAGACCCCCCCTCTACGAGCAGTACTTC.

The count of this clone is one. The chain links TRBV7-9 to TRBJ2-2; D might be TRBD1 (6 bases). Trimming removed 10 bases from V and 5 bases from J, with 11 bases in between. CDR3 length equals 12 residues. CDR1 is SEHNR, CDR2 FQNEAQ, per germline (reference sequence). The CDR3 loop reads CATDRKTGELFF. As DNA, the CDR3 is TGTGCCACTGACAGGAAGACCGGGGAGCTGTTTTTT.